This TCR beta chain was sequenced for a study of T cell repertoires in cytomegalovirus infection. For the study at large: It was the public TCR beta signatures that indicated both CMV infection and matching HLA type.

This CDR3 contains 16 residues. Trimming left V 1 base short and J 1 base short, with 14 bases between. Germline V gene lookup returns CDR1 SGHTA and CDR2 FQGNSA. TCRdb fed the reads into MiXCR, producing one record per CDR3 protein. The sample records under 850,000 distinct CDR3 sequences, roughly 33% being singletons. A remark on this clonotype: Its antigen remains unidentified.

This chain links TRBV7-2 with TRBJ2-7; D is undetermined. Here the sequenced sample was cultured PBMCs, taken from culture after CMV antigen stimulation. The clonotype was recovered from a human donor in good health (CMV status not recorded). Some clones in this sample may be carry-over from other donors' samples. CDR3 bases: TGTGCCAGCAGCTTAGATGGGATTTCGAGTTCCTACGAGCAGTACTTC. Translating it yields CASSLDGISSSYEQYF.